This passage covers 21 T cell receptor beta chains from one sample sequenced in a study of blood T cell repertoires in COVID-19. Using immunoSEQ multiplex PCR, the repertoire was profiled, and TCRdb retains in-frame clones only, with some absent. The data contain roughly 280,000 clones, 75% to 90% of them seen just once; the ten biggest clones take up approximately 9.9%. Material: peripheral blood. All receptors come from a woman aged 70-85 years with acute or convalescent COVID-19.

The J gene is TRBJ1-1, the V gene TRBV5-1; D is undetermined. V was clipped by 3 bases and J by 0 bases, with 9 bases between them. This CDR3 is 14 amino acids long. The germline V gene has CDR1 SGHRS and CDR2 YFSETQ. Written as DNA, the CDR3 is TGCGCCAGCAGCTCCCCCCACATGAACACTGAAGCTTTCTTT. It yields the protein CASSSPHMNTEAFF.

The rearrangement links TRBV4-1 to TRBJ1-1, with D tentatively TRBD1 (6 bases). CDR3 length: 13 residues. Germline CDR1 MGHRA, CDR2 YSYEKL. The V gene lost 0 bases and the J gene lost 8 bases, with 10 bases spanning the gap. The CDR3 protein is CASSQDRTGEAFF. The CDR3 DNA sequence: TGCGCCAGCAGCCAAGATAGAACAGGGGAAGCTTTCTTT.

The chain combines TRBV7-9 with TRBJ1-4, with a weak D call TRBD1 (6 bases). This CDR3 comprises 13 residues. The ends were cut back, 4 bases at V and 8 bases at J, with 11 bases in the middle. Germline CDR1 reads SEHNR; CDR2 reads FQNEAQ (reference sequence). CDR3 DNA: TGTGCCAGCAGCTGGACAGAGAGGGAAAAACTGTTTTTT. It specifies CASSWTEREKLFF.

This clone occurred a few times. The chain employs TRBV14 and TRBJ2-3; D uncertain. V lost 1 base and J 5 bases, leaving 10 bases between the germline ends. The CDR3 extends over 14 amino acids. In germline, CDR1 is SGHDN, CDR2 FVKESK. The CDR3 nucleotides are TGTGCCAGCAGCCAAGGAACACGAGGAGATACGCAGTATTTT. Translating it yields CASSQGTRGDTQYF.

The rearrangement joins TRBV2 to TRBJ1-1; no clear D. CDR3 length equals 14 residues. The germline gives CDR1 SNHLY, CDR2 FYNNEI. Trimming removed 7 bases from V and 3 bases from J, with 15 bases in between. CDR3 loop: CASKARNGDTEAFF. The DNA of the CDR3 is TGTGCCAGCAAAGCCCGGAACGGGGACACTGAAGCTTTCTTT.

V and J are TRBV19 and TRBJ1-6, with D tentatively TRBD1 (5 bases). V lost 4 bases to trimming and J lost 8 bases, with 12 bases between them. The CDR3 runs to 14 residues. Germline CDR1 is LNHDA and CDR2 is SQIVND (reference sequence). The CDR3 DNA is TGTGCCAGTAGTACCAGGGCCAGGGATTCACCCCTCCACTTT. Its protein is CASSTRARDSPLHF.

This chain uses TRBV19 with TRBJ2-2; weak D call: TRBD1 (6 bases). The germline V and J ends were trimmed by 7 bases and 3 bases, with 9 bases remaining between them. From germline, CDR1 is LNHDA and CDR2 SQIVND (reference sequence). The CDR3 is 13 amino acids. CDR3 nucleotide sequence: TGTGCCAGTAAAAACAGGGACACCGGGGAGCTGTTTTTT. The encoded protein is CASKNRDTGELFF.

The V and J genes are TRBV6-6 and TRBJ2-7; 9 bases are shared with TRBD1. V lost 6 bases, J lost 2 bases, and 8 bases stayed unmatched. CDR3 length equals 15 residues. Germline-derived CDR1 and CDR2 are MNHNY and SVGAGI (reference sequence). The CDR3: CASSSPGQGTYEQYF. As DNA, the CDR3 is TGTGCCAGCAGCTCCCCGGGACAGGGAACCTACGAGCAGTACTTC.

The DNA of the CDR3 is TGTGCCAGCAGCTTGGAGCTAGCGGGGGGGCCGTTCATTCAGTACTTC. It specifies CASSLELAGGPFIQYF. J is TRBJ2-4 and V is TRBV5-6; 12 positions match TRBD2. Trimming removed 0 bases from V and 9 bases from J; junction bases left unmatched: 7. The germline V gene has CDR1 SGHDT and CDR2 YYEEEE. CDR3 length equals 16 residues.

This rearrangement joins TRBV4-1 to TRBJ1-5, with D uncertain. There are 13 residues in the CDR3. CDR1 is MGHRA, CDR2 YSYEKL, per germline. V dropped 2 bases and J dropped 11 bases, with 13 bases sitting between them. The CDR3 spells CASSQRPEGAQHF. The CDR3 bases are TGCGCCAGCAGCCAAAGGCCCGAGGGAGCCCAGCATTTT.

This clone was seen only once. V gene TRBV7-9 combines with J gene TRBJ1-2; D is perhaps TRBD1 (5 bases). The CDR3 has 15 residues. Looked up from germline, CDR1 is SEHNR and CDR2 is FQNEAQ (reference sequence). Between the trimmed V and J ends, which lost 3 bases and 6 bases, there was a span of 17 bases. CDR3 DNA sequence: TGTGCCAGCAGCTTTTCAGGGAACCCGGGAGATGGCTACACCTTC. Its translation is CASSFSGNPGDGYTF.

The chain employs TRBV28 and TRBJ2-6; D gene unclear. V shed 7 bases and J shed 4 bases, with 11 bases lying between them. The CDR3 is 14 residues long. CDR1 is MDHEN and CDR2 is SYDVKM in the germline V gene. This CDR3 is CASTSFSGANVLTF. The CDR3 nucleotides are TGTGCCAGCACCAGTTTCTCCGGGGCCAACGTCCTGACTTTC.

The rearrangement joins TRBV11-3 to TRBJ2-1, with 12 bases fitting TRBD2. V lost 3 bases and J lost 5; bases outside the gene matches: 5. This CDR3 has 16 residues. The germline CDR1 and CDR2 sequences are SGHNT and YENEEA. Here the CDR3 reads CASSFGPSGGDNEQFF. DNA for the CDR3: TGTGCCAGCAGCTTCGGCCCTAGCGGGGGGGACAATGAGCAGTTCTTC. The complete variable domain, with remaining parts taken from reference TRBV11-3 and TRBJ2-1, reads EAGVVQSPRYKIIEKKQPVAFWCNPISGHNTLYWYLQNLGQGPELLIRYENEEAVDDSQLPKDRFSAERLKGVDSTLKIQPAELGDSAVYLCASSFGPSGGDNEQFFGPGTRLTVL.

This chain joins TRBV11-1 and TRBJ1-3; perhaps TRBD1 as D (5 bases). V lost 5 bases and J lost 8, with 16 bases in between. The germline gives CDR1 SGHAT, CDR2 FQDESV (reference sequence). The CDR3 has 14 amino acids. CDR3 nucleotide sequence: TGTGCCAGCAGCCCCGGACTAGGGGAGGACACCATATATTTT. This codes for CASSPGLGEDTIYF.

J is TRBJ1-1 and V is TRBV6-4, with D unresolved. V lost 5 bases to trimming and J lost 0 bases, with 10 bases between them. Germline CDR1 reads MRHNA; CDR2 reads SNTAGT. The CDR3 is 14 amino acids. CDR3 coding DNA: TGTGCCAGCAGTCTAGACGGCATGAACACTGAAGCTTTCTTT. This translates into CASSLDGMNTEAFF.

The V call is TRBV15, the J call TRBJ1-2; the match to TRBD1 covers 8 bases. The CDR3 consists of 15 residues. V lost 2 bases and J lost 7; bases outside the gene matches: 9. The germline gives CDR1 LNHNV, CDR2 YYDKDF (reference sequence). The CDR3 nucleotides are TGTGCCACCAGCAGACGGACAGGGAATGAGGGTGGCTACACCTTC. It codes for CATSRRTGNEGGYTF.

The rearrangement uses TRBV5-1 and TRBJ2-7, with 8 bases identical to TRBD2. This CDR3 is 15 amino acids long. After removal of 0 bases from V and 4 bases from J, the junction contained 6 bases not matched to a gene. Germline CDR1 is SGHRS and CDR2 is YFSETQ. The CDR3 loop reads CASSLAGGRSYEQYF. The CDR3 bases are TGCGCCAGCAGCTTGGCGGGGGGGCGTTCATACGAGCAGTACTTC. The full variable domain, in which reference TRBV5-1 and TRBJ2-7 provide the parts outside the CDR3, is KAGVTQTPRYLIKTRGQQVTLSCSPISGHRSVSWYQQTPGQGLQFLFEYFSETQRNKGNFPGRFSGRQFSNSRSEMNVSTLELGDSALYLCASSLAGGRSYEQYFGPGTRLTVT.

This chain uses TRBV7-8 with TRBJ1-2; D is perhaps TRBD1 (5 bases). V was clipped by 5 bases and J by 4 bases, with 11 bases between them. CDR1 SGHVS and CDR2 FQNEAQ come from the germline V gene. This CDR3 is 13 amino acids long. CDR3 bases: TGTGCCAGCAGCCCCGGCAGGGTCTATGGCTACACCTTC. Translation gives CASSPGRVYGYTF.

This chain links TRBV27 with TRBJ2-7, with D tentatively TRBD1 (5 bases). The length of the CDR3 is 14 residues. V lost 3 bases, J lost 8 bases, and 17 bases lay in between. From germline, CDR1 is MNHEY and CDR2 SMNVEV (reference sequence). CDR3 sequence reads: CASSLYRQGSKQYF. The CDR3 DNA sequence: TGTGCCAGCAGTTTGTATCGGCAGGGTTCGAAGCAGTACTTC.

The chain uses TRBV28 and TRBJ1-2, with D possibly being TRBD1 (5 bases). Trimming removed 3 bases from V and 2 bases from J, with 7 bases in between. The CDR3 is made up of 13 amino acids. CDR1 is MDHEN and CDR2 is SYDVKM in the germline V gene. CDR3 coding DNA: TGTGCCAGCAGTTTGGGGCGGAACTATGGCTACACCTTC. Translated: CASSLGRNYGYTF.

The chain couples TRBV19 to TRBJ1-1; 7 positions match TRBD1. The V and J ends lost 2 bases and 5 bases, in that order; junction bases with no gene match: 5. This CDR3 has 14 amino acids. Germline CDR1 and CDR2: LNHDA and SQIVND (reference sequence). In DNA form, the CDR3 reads TGTGCCAGTAGTATATGGGACAGAAAAACTGAAGCTTTCTTT. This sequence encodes CASSIWDRKTEAFF. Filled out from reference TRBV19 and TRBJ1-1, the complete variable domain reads DGGITQSPKYLFRKEGQNVTLSCEQNLNHDAMYWYRQDPGQGLRLIYYSQIVNDFQKGDIAEGYSVSREKKESFPLTVTSAQKNPTAFYLCASSIWDRKTEAFFGQGTRLTVV.